The rows below give T cell receptor beta chains drawn from one sample of a study of blood T cell repertoires in COVID-19. Assay used: immunoSEQ multiplex PCR; TCRdb lists only in-frame clones, some missing. The sample holds about 200,000 clones, around three quarters seen once. The sample consisted of peripheral blood. These receptors were collected from a woman between 70 and 85 years old with acute or convalescent COVID-19. Each CDR3 is given with its conserved first and last residue. Each record gives: clone size, J gene, V gene, D gene, CDR3 protein, CDR3 DNA. The D gene is left open where the match is weak. Expanded clones are given a class, and other clones once, few, many or no size at all.

size: many
J: TRBJ2-1
V: TRBV5-1
D: TRBD2
CDR3: CASSPGASGSFYNEQFF
DNA: TGCGCCAGCAGCCCGGGGGCTAGCGGGTCGTTCTACAATGAGCAGTTCTTC

size: .
J: TRBJ2-2
V: TRBV6-5
D: TRBD2
CDR3: CASSYPAGGGRGELFF
DNA: TGTGCCAGCAGCTACCCAGCGGGGGGGGGTCGCGGGGAGCTGTTTTTT

size: .
J: TRBJ1-1
V: TRBV5-8
D: .
CDR3: CASSLTNSEAFF
DNA: TGTGCCAGCAGCTTAACGAACTCTGAAGCTTTCTTT

size: .
J: TRBJ2-7
V: TRBV7-9
D: .
CDR3: CASSSDSRLPYEQYF
DNA: TGTGCCAGCAGCTCGGACAGCCGTCTACCCTACGAGCAGTACTTC

size: .
J: TRBJ1-2
V: TRBV10-3
D: .
CDR3: CAISEEELGGYTF
DNA: TGTGCCATCAGTGAGGAGGAACTAGGAGGCTACACCTTC

size: .
J: TRBJ1-6
V: TRBV5-4
D: TRBD1
CDR3: CASSSQGARSPLHF
DNA: TGTGCCAGCAGCTCACAGGGGGCAAGATCACCCCTCCACTTT

size: .
J: TRBJ2-1
V: TRBV10-3
D: .
CDR3: CAISEVREKQFF
DNA: TGTGCCATCAGTGAGGTGAGAGAGAAGCAGTTCTTC

size: .
J: TRBJ1-3
V: TRBV7-2
D: .
CDR3: CASSLVGFGNTIYF
DNA: TGTGCCAGCAGCTTGGTCGGGTTCGGAAACACCATATATTTT

size: few
J: TRBJ2-3
V: TRBV3-1/TRBV3-2
D: .
CDR3: CASSFDSGTDTQYF
DNA: TGTGCCAGCAGCTTTGACAGCGGGACAGATACGCAGTATTTT

size: .
J: TRBJ1-1
V: TRBV5-1
D: .
CDR3: CASSFRQGNTEAFF
DNA: TGCGCCAGCAGCTTCCGCCAGGGCAACACTGAAGCTTTCTTT

size: .
J: TRBJ2-3
V: TRBV4-1
D: TRBD2
CDR3: CASSQDGASGGGADTQYF
DNA: TGCGCCAGCAGCCAAGATGGGGCTAGCGGGGGAGGTGCAGATACGCAGTATTTT

size: few
J: TRBJ2-1
V: TRBV2
D: TRBD2
CDR3: CASMGGVRSYNEQFF
DNA: TGTGCCAGCATGGGGGGGGTCCGCTCCTACAATGAGCAGTTCTTC

size: .
J: TRBJ2-4
V: TRBV30
D: .
CDR3: CAWSVGHRVGAKNIQYF
DNA: TGTGCCTGGAGTGTGGGCCACAGGGTCGGAGCCAAAAACATTCAGTACTTC

size: .
J: TRBJ2-3
V: TRBV7-8
D: TRBD2
CDR3: CASSLGGRWASGGADTQYF
DNA: TGTGCCAGCAGCTTAGGAGGCAGGTGGGCTAGCGGGGGGGCAGATACGCAGTATTTT

size: .
J: TRBJ1-4
V: TRBV5-8
D: TRBD1
CDR3: CASSYRDRDEKLFF
DNA: TGTGCCAGCAGCTACCGGGACAGAGATGAAAAACTGTTTTTT

size: .
J: TRBJ2-1
V: TRBV27
D: TRBD1
CDR3: CASRWTGSSYNEQFF
DNA: TGTGCCAGCAGGTGGACAGGGAGCTCCTACAATGAGCAGTTCTTC

size: .
J: TRBJ2-5
V: TRBV11-2
D: .
CDR3: CASSLGTAQETQYF
DNA: TGTGCCAGCAGCTTAGGGACAGCCCAAGAGACCCAGTACTTC

size: .
J: TRBJ2-1
V: TRBV9
D: TRBD1
CDR3: CASSARTGGSGEQFF
DNA: TGTGCCAGCAGCGCCAGGACAGGGGGATCGGGAGAGCAGTTCTTC

size: .
J: TRBJ2-2
V: TRBV18
D: TRBD1
CDR3: CASSPGQGDTGELFF
DNA: TGTGCCAGCTCACCCGGACAGGGAGACACCGGGGAGCTGTTTTTT

size: once
J: TRBJ2-1
V: TRBV18
D: .
CDR3: CASSPPHGSEGNEQFF
DNA: TGTGCCAGCTCACCACCCCACGGGAGCGAAGGCAATGAGCAGTTCTTC

size: .
J: TRBJ1-1
V: TRBV6-5
D: .
CDR3: CASSYPGTTRGGGAFF
DNA: TGTGCCAGCAGTTACCCAGGGACAACCCGAGGCGGAGGAGCTTTCTTT

size: .
J: TRBJ1-1
V: TRBV6-1
D: .
CDR3: CASSEPGMNTEAFF
DNA: TGTGCCAGCAGTGAACCAGGAATGAACACTGAAGCTTTCTTT

size: .
J: TRBJ2-2
V: TRBV12-3/TRBV12-4
D: .
CDR3: CASSKLGRGELFF
DNA: TGTGCCAGCAGTAAATTGGGGCGCGGGGAGCTGTTTTTT

size: .
J: TRBJ2-1
V: TRBV24-1
D: TRBD1
CDR3: CATWDSSTNEQFF
DNA: TGTGCCACATGGGACAGCTCGACGAATGAGCAGTTCTTC

size: .
J: TRBJ1-4
V: TRBV5-5
D: .
CDR3: CASSLQGSREKLFF
DNA: TGTGCCAGCAGCTTGCAAGGGAGCAGGGAAAAACTGTTTTTT

size: once
J: TRBJ1-6
V: TRBV7-2
D: .
CDR3: CASSQAHSPLHF
DNA: TGTGCCAGCAGCCAAGCCCATTCACCCCTCCACTTT

size: .
J: TRBJ2-3
V: TRBV30
D: TRBD1
CDR3: CASDRGRGDTQYF
DNA: TGTGCTTCGGACAGGGGGAGGGGAGATACGCAGTATTTT

size: .
J: TRBJ1-5
V: TRBV24-1
D: .
CDR3: CATSDASGQYNQPQHF
DNA: TGTGCCACCAGTGATGCCAGCGGACAGTACAATCAGCCCCAGCATTTT

size: once
J: TRBJ2-1
V: TRBV6-6
D: .
CDR3: CASSYGVGTGGNEQFF
DNA: TGTGCCAGCAGTTACGGTGTCGGAACCGGAGGGAATGAGCAGTTCTTC

size: few
J: TRBJ1-2
V: TRBV2
D: TRBD1
CDR3: CASRGQGWSYTF
DNA: TGTGCCAGCAGGGGACAGGGATGGAGCTACACCTTC

size: many
J: TRBJ2-2
V: TRBV28
D: .
CDR3: CASSLARANTGELFF
DNA: TGTGCCAGCAGTTTAGCACGAGCGAACACCGGGGAGCTGTTTTTT

size: .
J: TRBJ2-7
V: TRBV5-1
D: TRBD1
CDR3: CASSLADRAGGEQYF
DNA: TGCGCCAGCAGCTTGGCGGACAGGGCCGGAGGCGAGCAGTACTTC

size: .
J: TRBJ1-1
V: TRBV4-1
D: .
CDR3: CASSQDLGGDTEAFF
DNA: TGCGCCAGCAGCCAAGATCTCGGGGGGGACACTGAAGCTTTCTTT

size: .
J: TRBJ2-3
V: TRBV6-5
D: TRBD1
CDR3: CASRRQGSTDTQYF
DNA: TGTGCCAGCAGGAGACAGGGCAGCACAGATACGCAGTATTTT

size: .
J: TRBJ1-6
V: TRBV19
D: .
CDR3: CASSTGASNNSPLHF
DNA: TGTGCCAGTAGTACAGGGGCTTCCAACAATTCACCCCTCCACTTT

size: .
J: TRBJ2-5
V: TRBV5-1
D: .
CDR3: CASSLAGQGQETQYF
DNA: TGCGCCAGCAGCTTGGCTGGTCAGGGTCAAGAGACCCAGTACTTC

size: .
J: TRBJ2-7
V: TRBV18
D: .
CDR3: CASSPDSIYEQYF
DNA: TGTGCCAGCTCACCGGACTCAATCTACGAGCAGTACTTC

size: .
J: TRBJ2-1
V: TRBV20-1
D: .
CDR3: CSAPPQNEQFF
DNA: TGCAGTGCCCCTCCACAAAATGAGCAGTTCTTC

size: few
J: TRBJ2-5
V: TRBV11-1
D: TRBD1
CDR3: CASSPGQGKSETQYF
DNA: TGTGCCAGCAGCCCGGGACAGGGGAAATCGGAGACCCAGTACTTC

size: many
J: TRBJ2-2
V: TRBV18
D: TRBD2
CDR3: CASSPTAGGSTGELFF
DNA: TGTGCCAGCTCACCGACAGCGGGGGGGAGCACCGGGGAGCTGTTTTTT

size: .
J: TRBJ2-3
V: TRBV9
D: .
CDR3: CASSVAQGDTQYF
DNA: TGTGCCAGCAGCGTAGCTCAGGGAGATACGCAGTATTTT

size: .
J: TRBJ1-6
V: TRBV9
D: TRBD1
CDR3: CASSVQDRVGSPLHF
DNA: TGTGCCAGCAGCGTACAGGACAGGGTGGGTTCACCCCTCCACTTT

size: .
J: TRBJ2-5
V: TRBV7-2
D: TRBD1
CDR3: CASSLTRDRGAETQYF
DNA: TGTGCCAGCAGCTTGACCCGGGACAGGGGAGCGGAGACCCAGTACTTC

size: many
J: TRBJ2-2
V: TRBV5-4
D: TRBD1
CDR3: CASSPRTGVGTGELFF
DNA: TGTGCCAGCAGCCCCCGGACAGGAGTGGGCACCGGGGAGCTGTTTTTT

size: .
J: TRBJ1-1
V: TRBV29-1
D: TRBD1
CDR3: CSADRGYSGNTEAFF
DNA: TGCAGCGCAGACAGGGGGTACTCGGGGAACACTGAAGCTTTCTTT

size: .
J: TRBJ2-3
V: TRBV9
D: .
CDR3: CASSQTSGSLPDTQYF
DNA: TGTGCCAGCAGCCAAACTAGTGGGTCGTTGCCAGATACGCAGTATTTT

size: few
J: TRBJ2-2
V: TRBV11-2
D: TRBD2
CDR3: CASSSENGLAGNTGELFF
DNA: TGTGCCAGCAGCTCGGAAAACGGACTAGCGGGAAACACCGGGGAGCTGTTTTTT

size: .
J: TRBJ1-4
V: TRBV6-5
D: .
CDR3: CASRTGPNEKLFF
DNA: TGTGCCAGCAGGACAGGTCCTAATGAAAAACTGTTTTTT

size: .
J: TRBJ2-4
V: TRBV12-3/TRBV12-4
D: TRBD2
CDR3: CASSRETSRYF
DNA: TGTGCCAGCAGTCGGGAGACTAGCAGGTACTTC

size: .
J: TRBJ2-7
V: TRBV12-3/TRBV12-4
D: .
CDR3: CASPRQVPYEQYF
DNA: TGTGCCAGTCCCCGCCAGGTACCCTACGAGCAGTACTTC

size: few
J: TRBJ1-1
V: TRBV2
D: .
CDR3: CARSATGFDTEAFF
DNA: TGTGCCAGGAGTGCCACAGGGTTTGACACTGAAGCTTTCTTT

size: .
J: TRBJ2-5
V: TRBV7-9
D: .
CDR3: CASSPTTQGPQETQYF
DNA: TGTGCCAGCAGCCCAACGACACAGGGACCGCAAGAGACCCAGTACTTC

size: .
J: TRBJ1-6
V: TRBV4-3
D: .
CDR3: CASSQDGRQGNSPLHF
DNA: TGCGCCAGCAGCCAAGATGGGCGGCAGGGGAATTCACCCCTCCACTTT